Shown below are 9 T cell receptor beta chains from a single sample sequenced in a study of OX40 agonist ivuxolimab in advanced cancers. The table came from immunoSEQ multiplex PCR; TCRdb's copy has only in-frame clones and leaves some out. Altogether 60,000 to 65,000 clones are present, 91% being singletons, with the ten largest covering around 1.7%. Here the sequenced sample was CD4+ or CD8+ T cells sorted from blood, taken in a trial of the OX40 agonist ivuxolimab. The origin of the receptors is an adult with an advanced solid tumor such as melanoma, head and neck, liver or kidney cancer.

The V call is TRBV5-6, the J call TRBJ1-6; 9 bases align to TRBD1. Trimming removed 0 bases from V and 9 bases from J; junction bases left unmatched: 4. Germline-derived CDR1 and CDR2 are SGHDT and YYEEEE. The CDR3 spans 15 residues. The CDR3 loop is CASSLAGDRVSPLHF. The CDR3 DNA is TGTGCCAGCAGCTTGGCTGGGGACAGGGTTTCACCCCTCCACTTT. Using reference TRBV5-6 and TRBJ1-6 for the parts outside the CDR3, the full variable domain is DAGVTQSPTHLIKTRGQQVTLRCSPKSGHDTVSWYQQALGQGPQFIFQYYEEEERQRGNFPDRFSGHQFPNYSSELNVNALLLGDSALYLCASSLAGDRVSPLHFGNGTRLTVT.

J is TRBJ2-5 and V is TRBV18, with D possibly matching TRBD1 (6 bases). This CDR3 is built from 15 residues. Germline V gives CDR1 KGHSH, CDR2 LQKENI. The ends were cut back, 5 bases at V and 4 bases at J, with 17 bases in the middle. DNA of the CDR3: TGTGCCAGCTCAAACCAGGGGCCCTTAGCAGAGACCCAGTACTTC. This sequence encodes CASSNQGPLAETQYF.

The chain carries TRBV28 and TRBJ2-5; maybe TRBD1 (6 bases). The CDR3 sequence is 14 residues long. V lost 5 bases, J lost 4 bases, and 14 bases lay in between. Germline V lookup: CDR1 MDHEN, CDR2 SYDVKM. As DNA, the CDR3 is TGTGCCAGCAGTCCGGGACACCTGGGAGAGACCCAGTACTTC. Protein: CASSPGHLGETQYF.

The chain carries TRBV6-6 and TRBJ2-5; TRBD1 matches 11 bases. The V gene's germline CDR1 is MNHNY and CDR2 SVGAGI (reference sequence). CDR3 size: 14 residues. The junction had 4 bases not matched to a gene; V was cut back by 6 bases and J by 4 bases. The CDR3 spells CASSRDRGGETQYF. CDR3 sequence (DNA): TGTGCCAGCAGCCGGGACAGGGGGGGAGAGACCCAGTACTTC.

CDR3: CASIGGGSGAFF. The CDR3 DNA reads as TGTGCCAGCATAGGTGGCGGGAGCGGAGCTTTCTTT. The rearrangement joins TRBV27 to TRBJ1-1; D gene uncertain. The CDR3 is 12 residues long. CDR1 is MNHEY, CDR2 SMNVEV, per germline (reference sequence). The V gene lost 7 bases and the J gene lost 10 bases, with 16 bases spanning the gap.

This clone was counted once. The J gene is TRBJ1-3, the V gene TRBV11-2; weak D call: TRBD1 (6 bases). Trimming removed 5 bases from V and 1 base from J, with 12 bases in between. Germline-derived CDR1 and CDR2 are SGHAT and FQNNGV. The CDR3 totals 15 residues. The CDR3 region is CASSTGTHSGNTIYF. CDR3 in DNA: TGTGCCAGCAGCACCGGGACACATTCTGGAAACACCATATATTTT.

CDR3 amino acids: CASSYAPGTGGYEQYF. CDR3 coding DNA: TGTGCCAGCAGTTACGCCCCCGGGACAGGGGGCTACGAGCAGTACTTC. The chain has TRBV6-5 and TRBJ2-7; 11 bases match TRBD1. Germline V gene sequence: CDR1 MNHEY, CDR2 SVGAGI. CDR3 length equals 16 residues. V shed 2 bases, J shed 3 bases, and the junction held 6 bases outside the gene matches.

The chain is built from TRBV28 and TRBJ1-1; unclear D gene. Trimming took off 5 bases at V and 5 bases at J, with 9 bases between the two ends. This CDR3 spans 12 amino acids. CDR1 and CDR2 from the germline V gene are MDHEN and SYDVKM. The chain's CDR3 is CASSPPITEAFF. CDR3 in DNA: TGTGCCAGCAGTCCCCCTATAACTGAAGCTTTCTTT.

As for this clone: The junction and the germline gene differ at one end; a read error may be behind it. CDR3 residues: CASSQVPTRGYTF. The CDR3 DNA reads as TGTGCCAGCAGTCAAGTCCCGACGCGGGGCTACACCTTC. The chain recombines TRBV14 with TRBJ1-2; D unresolved. Germline CDR1 and CDR2: SGHDN and FVKESK. This CDR3 has 13 residues.